The clone carrying this T cell receptor (beta chain) appeared a few times. These data belong to a study of blood T cell repertoires in COVID-19. Study details: The United States, Italy and Spain provided the acute and convalescent COVID-19 samples.

The CDR3 contains 17 residues. V lost 5 bases to trimming and J lost 4 bases; unmatched junction nucleotides: 7. Germline V gene sequence: CDR1 MDHEN, CDR2 SYDVKM. The assay was immunoSEQ multiplex PCR, and TCRdb's table has in-frame clones only and misses some. The data show about 190,000 clones, 85% to 90% seen once. This TCR was recovered from a woman in her 70s with COVID-19, enrolled during active disease. The sequencing input was peripheral blood. This chain joins TRBV28 and TRBJ1-6; TRBD1 aligns across 11 bases. CDR3 nucleotide sequence: TGTGCCAGCAGTCAAAGGACAGGGGGCTCTTATAATTCACCCCTCCACTTT. Its translation: CASSQRTGGSYNSPLHF.